This TCR beta chain came from a study of blood T cell repertoires in COVID-19. The wider study: COVID-19 samples, acute and convalescent, were from the United States, Italy and Spain. Sources were T cells, B-cell-depleted T cells, or PBMCs; the material itself was cDNA or gDNA.

Original processing notes: Counts of nucleated cells, estimated from reference gene primer amplification, were obtained. Sequencing was performed with immunoSEQ multiplex PCR; in TCRdb, only in-frame clones are kept and a portion is missing. That table furnishes V, J and clone size, whereas the DNA furnished D and trimming. This table holds 150,000 to 200,000 clones, 60% to 80% found once. The germline V gene has CDR1 MNHEY and CDR2 SMNVEV (reference sequence). Trimming pared 6 bases from V and 0 bases from J, leaving 7 bases between. The CDR3 covers 13 residues. Sequencing used peripheral blood. The sequence was obtained from a woman aged 70-85 years with acute or convalescent COVID-19. The V gene is TRBV27, the J gene TRBJ2-3; unclear D gene. The CDR3, as DNA: TGTGCCAGCAGGCCCAGTAGCACAGATACGCAGTATTTT. It yields the protein CASRPSSTDTQYF.